Given below is one TCR beta chain in context. The antigen remains unidentified. Every donor contributed around 10 milliliters of peripheral blood by blood draw. The sample belongs to a study of blood T cells in healthy people across ages. V was clipped by 0 bases and J by 8 bases; unmatched bases: 15. The CDR3 covers 18 residues. From germline, CDR1 is LGHNA and CDR2 YNFKEQ. Notes on the study in general: Unsorted PBMCs blocked a conclusive comparison of naive and antigen-experienced cells. More naive CD4+ cells and higher diversity marked long-lived donors relative to aged donors.

Together with a sample-barcoded 5' primer, a J-beta primer mix was included in a second PCR lasting about 7 to 12 cycles. With 12 random nucleotides, a template-switch adaptor tagged each individual cDNA molecule. In TCRdb, the 5' RACE reads were re-called with MiXCR into one record per CDR3 protein. The sample comprises 600,000 to 1,000,000 distinct CDR3 sequences, about three fifths of which are singletons, and roughly 22% rests with the top ten. This receptor was identified in a man aged 25 to 45 in good health. The chain combines TRBV4-2 with TRBJ1-2, with 10 bases aligning to TRBD1. The sample consisted of blood. CDR3 in amino acids: CASSQEWGTGDSSGGYTF. In nucleotides, the CDR3 is TGTGCCAGCAGCCAAGAATGGGGGACAGGGGACTCCTCGGGAGGCTACACCTTC.